The clone carrying this T cell receptor beta chain was found a few times. Antigen specificity is unknown. This sample was taken from a study of human T cells and chemical hapten exposure. Findings and limits, study-wide: TCRs at a frequency above 1 in 1000 stayed unchanged with DPC sensitization. Expanded TCRs made up significantly more big CDR3 similarity clusters than controls did.

V was clipped by 5 bases and J by 4 bases, with 10 bases between them. Germline V gene data show CDR1 as SEHNR and CDR2 as FQNEAQ (reference sequence). The CDR3 is made up of 13 amino acids. Authors' methods: Individual samples carried between roughly 23,224 and 690,600 TCRs, with 95,638 as the median. TCRdb independently ran MiXCR on the RACE reads; one entry per CDR3 protein. The V and J calls shown here were made by TCRdb, not taken from the authors' results. The sample lists about 80,000 distinct CDR3 sequences, 7.5% to 9.5% occurring once. The time point was: patch test 1, 2 weeks after DPC sensitization. The treatment: therapeutic diphenylcyclopropenone sensitization with weekly scalp DPC.

This sample comprised whole blood, obtained in connection with sensitization to the hapten diphenylcyclopropenone (DPC). The chain has TRBV7-9 and TRBJ2-3, with D perhaps given as TRBD1 or TRBD2 (5 bases each). The receptor was isolated from a woman under 40 with alopecia areata. Some clones in this sample may be carry-over from other donors' samples. CDR3 loop: CASSPGSADTQYF. Here the CDR3 DNA reads TGTGCCAGCAGCCCAGGGAGCGCAGATACGCAGTATTTT.